The 31 T cell receptor beta chains in this list originate from one sample, sequenced in a study of blood T cells in healthy people across ages. It was with a sample-barcoded 5' primer and a J-beta primer mix that a second PCR of about 6 to 12 cycles was run. Via MiXCR, TCRdb re-called the 5' RACE reads, giving one row per CDR3 protein. The table lists 1.5 million to 2 million distinct CDR3 sequences, around 35% of them singletons. Sequenced: blood. The receptors stem from a woman in her 30s in good health.

This clonotype was observed at least ten times. The V gene is TRBV29-1, the J gene TRBJ2-3; weak D call: TRBD1 (6 bases). The CDR3 loop spans 13 amino acids. V lost 5 bases and J 1 base, leaving 10 bases between the germline ends. Germline loops: CDR1 SQVTM, CDR2 ANQGSEA. This CDR3 reads CSVWWTGTDTQYF. In nucleotides, the CDR3 is TGCAGCGTTTGGTGGACAGGCACAGATACGCAGTATTTT.

The genes are TRBV20-1 and TRBJ1-1; 9 bases align to TRBD1. The CDR3 runs 16 residues. Per the germline V gene, CDR1 is DFQATT and CDR2 is SNEGSKA (reference sequence). V gave up 7 bases and J gave up 0 bases; unmatched junction bases: 12. The CDR3 region is CSVRIGDRAVNTEAFF. In DNA form, the CDR3 reads TGCAGTGTACGAATTGGGGACAGGGCGGTGAACACTGAAGCTTTCTTT.

There are a few counts of this clonotype. The V and J genes are TRBV2 and TRBJ1-2, with a weak D call TRBD1 (5 bases). Germline assignment: CDR1 SNHLY and CDR2 FYNNEI. The V and J ends lost 3 bases and 8 bases respectively, with 16 bases between them. This CDR3 is 14 amino acids long. The CDR3 here is CASSDSGMGFGYTF. The CDR3, as DNA: TGTGCCAGCAGTGATTCAGGGATGGGTTTCGGCTACACCTTC.

This clonotype was counted a few times. This chain connects TRBV29-1 to TRBJ1-2; tentative D call: TRBD1 (6 bases). The CDR3 covers 14 residues. Germline CDR1 reads SQVTM; CDR2 reads ANQGSEA. V was clipped by 6 bases and J by 0 bases, with 14 bases between them. The CDR3: CSVGRGAANYGYTF. CDR3 nucleotide sequence: TGCAGCGTAGGACGGGGGGCAGCTAACTATGGCTACACCTTC.

Of note for this clonotype: Germline is not matched at one junction end, which may reflect a read error. This chain uses TRBV7-2 with TRBJ1-4; weak D call: TRBD1 (5 bases). The CDR3 loop spans 16 amino acids. Germline V gene sequence: CDR1 SGHTA, CDR2 FQGNSA. CDR3 residues: CASSLDIEGLGEKRFF. In DNA form, the CDR3 reads TGTGCCAGCAGCTTAGACATTGAGGGGCTGGGTGAAAAACGGTTTTTT.

This chain uses TRBV20-1 with TRBJ2-7; D possibly corresponds to TRBD2 (5 bases). The CDR3 has 15 amino acids. Germline V gene lookup returns CDR1 DFQATT and CDR2 SNEGSKA (reference sequence). V lost 1 base, J lost 1 base, and 14 bases lay in between. The CDR3 nucleotides are TGCAGTGCTAGAGTTCCCGGACTTAGATCCTACGAGCAGTACTTC. This sequence encodes CSARVPGLRSYEQYF.

This clonotype has a handful of counts. In nucleotides, the CDR3 is TGTGCCACCAGCAGAGAAGGGGGAGCTAATGAAAAACTGTTTTTT. Amino acids: CATSREGGANEKLFF. This chain links TRBV15 with TRBJ1-4; TRBD1 is a possible D gene (6 bases). Germline V gene data show CDR1 as LNHNV and CDR2 as YYDKDF (reference sequence). The CDR3 runs 15 residues. V was trimmed by 0 bases and J by 3 bases, leaving 8 bases between them.

This clonotype was observed a handful of times. This chain uses TRBV20-1 with TRBJ2-5, with 8 bases fitting TRBD2. Germline trimming cut 4 bases from V and 2 bases from J; bases unmatched to any gene: 6. The CDR3 consists of 14 residues. Germline lookup yields CDR1 DFQATT and CDR2 SNEGSKA (reference sequence). The CDR3 sequence: CSAIAGRKQETQYF. In DNA, the CDR3 is TGCAGTGCTATAGCGGGGAGAAAACAAGAGACCCAGTACTTC.

The chain has TRBV20-1 and TRBJ2-7; 11 nucleotides align to TRBD2. This CDR3 spans 15 amino acids. V was pared by 3 bases and J by 4 bases, with 8 bases of the junction left unmatched. Germline values: CDR1 DFQATT, CDR2 SNEGSKA (reference sequence). The CDR3 is CSARKAGLADYEQYF. CDR3 in DNA: TGCAGTGCTAGGAAGGCGGGACTAGCGGATTACGAGCAGTACTTC.

The chain employs TRBV10-3 and TRBJ2-7, with TRBD2 matching 12 bases. This CDR3 is built from 14 residues. From germline, CDR1 is ENHRY and CDR2 SYGVKD. V was pared by 7 bases and J by 4 bases, with 5 bases of the junction left unmatched. The CDR3 DNA follows: TGTGCCATCACCTCTAGCGGGGGGGCTTACGAGCAGTACTTC. Translation: CAITSSGGAYEQYF.

The rearrangement uses TRBV20-1 and TRBJ1-1, with D maybe TRBD1 (5 bases). V was shortened by 6 bases and J by 1 base, with 15 bases between the two germline ends. Germline values: CDR1 DFQATT, CDR2 SNEGSKA (reference sequence). The CDR3 is made up of 14 amino acids. CDR3 in amino acids: CSAVRGSTNTEAFF. The CDR3 nucleotides are TGCAGTGCAGTGAGGGGATCCACGAACACTGAAGCTTTCTTT.

The J gene is TRBJ1-5, the V gene TRBV24-1; 7 bases fit TRBD1. J was trimmed by 3 bases and V by 7 bases; bases with no gene match: 5. Per germline, CDR1 KGHDR and CDR2 SFDVKD. CDR3 size: 14 residues. The CDR3 loop is CATRAQGFNQPQHF. The CDR3 coding sequence is TGTGCCACCAGGGCACAGGGGTTCAATCAGCCCCAGCATTTT.

This sequence joins TRBV2 and TRBJ1-2; no definite D call. CDR3 length: 17 residues. V lost 0 bases to trimming and J lost 2 bases, with 16 bases between them. Germline CDR1 is SNHLY and CDR2 is FYNNEI. CDR3 DNA: TGTGCCAGCAGTGAAGCGCTTTTCCAGGCTCACAACTATGGCTACACCTTC. It translates to CASSEALFQAHNYGYTF.

The rearrangement links TRBV6-5 to TRBJ1-2; a possible D gene is TRBD1 (5 bases). The CDR3 has 15 amino acids. V lost 2 bases and J lost 8, with 18 bases in between. Germline CDR1 is MNHEY and CDR2 is SVGAGI. The CDR3 nucleotides read TGTGCCAGCAGTTACCGCTTAGGGACGAAGCAAGGCTACACCTTC. Translating it yields CASSYRLGTKQGYTF.

This clonotype was observed at least ten times. Compared with germline, one end of the junction differs, possibly owing to a read error. This chain joins TRBV5-1 and TRBJ2-1; 8 positions agree with TRBD1. This CDR3 is built from 16 residues. CDR1 and CDR2 (germline): SGHRS, YFSETQ. The CDR3 DNA reads as TGTGCCAGCAGTTTATCCGGGACAGGAGCCTACAATGAGCAGTTCTTC. Amino acid sequence: CASSLSGTGAYNEQFF.

The sample holds a few counts of this clonotype. The chain employs TRBV15 and TRBJ1-2; unclear D gene. Looked up from germline, CDR1 is LNHNV and CDR2 is YYDKDF (reference sequence). The CDR3 covers 14 residues. Trimming left V 5 bases short and J 2 bases short, with 12 bases between. DNA of the CDR3: TGTGCCACCAGCGTTGGTGGGTCAAACTATGGCTACACCTTC. Translating gives CATSVGGSNYGYTF.

This clonotype has more than one count but fewer than ten. A read error may be the cause here, since a much bigger clone is one base away. V gene TRBV29-1 combines with J gene TRBJ2-3; perhaps TRBD2 as D (5 bases). Trimming took 6 bases from V and 2 from J, leaving 12 bases between them. The germline V gene encodes CDR1 SQVTM and CDR2 ANQGSEA. This CDR3 is built from 13 residues. The CDR3 bases are TGCAGCGTCCCCTGGACTCACACAGATACGCAGTATTTT. The encoded protein is CSVPWTHTDTQYF.

This clonotype was observed a handful of times. V and J are TRBV5-1 and TRBJ2-7, with D possibly matching TRBD1 (5 bases). Trimming took off 7 bases at V and 0 bases at J, with 17 bases between the two ends. Germline V gives CDR1 SGHRS, CDR2 YFSETQ. CDR3 length: 15 amino acids. As DNA, the CDR3 is TGCGCCAGCGCCCGAGTGGCAGGGAACTCCTACGAGCAGTACTTC. Translated: CASARVAGNSYEQYF.

This clonotype came up a few times. The gene calls are TRBV18 and TRBJ2-5; 8 positions match TRBD1. Germline V gene lookup returns CDR1 KGHSH and CDR2 LQKENI. V lost 6 bases and J lost 0; bases outside the gene matches: 6. There are 15 residues in the CDR3. The CDR3 bases are TGTGCCAGCTCCCTGCAGGGGGCGTACCAAGAGACCCAGTACTTC. Translating gives CASSLQGAYQETQYF. Based on the CDR3 plus reference TRBV18 and TRBJ2-5, the full variable domain is NAGVMQNPRHLVRRRGQEARLRCSPMKGHSHVYWYRQLPEEGLKFMVYLQKENIIDESGMPKERFSAEFPKEGPSILRIQQVVRGDSAAYFCASSLQGAYQETQYFGPGTRLLVL.

The rearrangement joins TRBV12-3 or TRBV12-4 to TRBJ2-3; D ambiguous. The germline V and J ends were trimmed by 7 bases and 2 bases, with 13 bases remaining between them. The CDR3 loop spans 14 amino acids. CDR3 protein: CASTPRKITDTQYF. DNA for the CDR3: TGTGCCAGCACCCCCAGAAAGATCACAGATACGCAGTATTTT.

This chain connects TRBV5-6 to TRBJ2-2, with 9 bases that match TRBD1. Germline V CDR1 and CDR2: SGHDT, YYEEEE. CDR3 length: 16 amino acids. Trimming removed 4 bases from V and 3 bases from J; junction bases left unmatched: 7. The CDR3 loop is CASSSPGQGYTGELFF. DNA of the CDR3: TGTGCCAGCAGCAGCCCGGGACAGGGATACACCGGGGAGCTGTTTTTT.

V gene TRBV6-2 or TRBV6-3 combines with J gene TRBJ1-2, with D tentatively TRBD1 (5 bases). The CDR3 length is 17 residues. Trimming took 6 bases from V and 4 from J, leaving 24 bases between them. Germline lookup yields CDR1 MNHEY and CDR2 SVGEGT. DNA of the CDR3: TGTGCCAGCAGCCCACTTCGGGAGAGGGGAGGTGGCTATGGCTACACCTTC. Amino acid sequence: CASSPLRERGGGYGYTF.

This clonotype was counted at least ten times. The rearrangement joins TRBV27 to TRBJ2-4; no reliable D call. In germline, CDR1 is MNHEY, CDR2 SMNVEV (reference sequence). V shed 8 bases and J shed 0 bases, with 5 bases lying between them. CDR3 length equals 12 residues. CDR3 DNA sequence: TGTGCCAGCGGTCTAGCCAAAAACATTCAGTACTTC. Translating gives CASGLAKNIQYF.

The chain joins TRBV27 to TRBJ2-1; 10 positions match TRBD2. This CDR3 contains 15 residues. Germline values: CDR1 MNHEY, CDR2 SMNVEV (reference sequence). Losses at the gene ends were 6 bases for V and 7 bases for J; bases not matched to a gene: 9. Here the CDR3 reads CASSQGAGGPNEQFF. CDR3 coding DNA: TGTGCCAGCAGCCAAGGAGCGGGGGGGCCGAATGAGCAGTTCTTC.

There are a few counts of this clonotype. This rearrangement joins TRBV20-1 to TRBJ2-3; D is ambiguous. There are 9 residues in the CDR3. CDR1 is DFQATT, CDR2 SNEGSKA, per germline (reference sequence). The CDR3 DNA sequence: TGCAAGGGTGGGGATACGCAGTATTTT. Translating gives CKGGDTQYF.

This rearrangement joins TRBV7-9 to TRBJ1-2, with D possibly being TRBD1 (5 bases). This CDR3 has 15 residues. Germline-derived CDR1 and CDR2 are SEHNR and FQNEAQ (reference sequence). With 5 bases removed from V and 0 bases from J, the gap between germline ends came to 13 bases. The CDR3 reads CASSTLQDPNYGYTF. The CDR3 DNA is TGTGCCAGCAGCACCCTACAGGACCCTAACTATGGCTACACCTTC.

The V and J genes are TRBV10-3 and TRBJ2-7; TRBD1 or TRBD2 may be the D gene (5 bases each). This CDR3 comprises 14 residues. Per germline, CDR1 ENHRY and CDR2 SYGVKD. Trimming shortened V by 0 bases and J by 3 bases, and 9 bases separated the two germline ends. In DNA, the CDR3 is TGTGCCATCAGTGAGTCGGGGGTAAACTACGAGCAGTACTTC. It is translated as CAISESGVNYEQYF.

This clonotype showed up just a few times. The rearrangement links TRBV15 to TRBJ2-3; D perhaps matches TRBD2 (6 bases). CDR3 length: 17 residues. The V and J ends lost 7 bases and 2 bases respectively, with 22 bases between them. From germline, CDR1 is LNHNV and CDR2 YYDKDF (reference sequence). The CDR3 DNA reads as TGTGCCACCACCCGAGATAGGGGTCGGGAGAACACAGATACGCAGTATTTT. Protein product: CATTRDRGRENTDTQYF.

The chain couples TRBV5-1 to TRBJ1-1, with D hard to call. CDR1 is SGHRS and CDR2 is YFSETQ in the germline V gene. This CDR3 comprises 11 residues. Trimming took 0 bases from V and 12 from J, leaving 9 bases between them. CDR3 DNA sequence: TGCGCCAGCAGCTTGGAAGGGAGGACTTTCTTT. Amino acids: CASSLEGRTFF.

V is TRBV7-9 and J is TRBJ2-3; 12 bases align to TRBD2. V lost 5 bases, J lost 3 bases, and 6 bases stayed unmatched. The CDR3 is made up of 16 amino acids. CDR1 and CDR2 from the germline V gene are SEHNR and FQNEAQ (reference sequence). The CDR3 protein is CASSPPTSGRTDTQYF. In DNA, the CDR3 is TGTGCCAGCAGCCCCCCGACTAGCGGGAGAACAGATACGCAGTATTTT.

This clonotype was seen a few times. The chain employs TRBV3-1 and TRBJ1-1, with D possibly TRBD1 on 5 matching bases. Germline CDR1 reads LGHDT; CDR2 reads YNNKEL (reference sequence). Trimming left V 5 bases short and J 1 base short, with 8 bases between. The CDR3 sequence is 13 residues long. CDR3 in DNA: TGTGCCAGCAGCTCGGACAAGAACACTGAAGCTTTCTTT. Residues: CASSSDKNTEAFF. The complete variable domain, with remaining parts taken from reference TRBV3-1 and TRBJ1-1, reads DTAVSQTPKYLVTQMGNDKSIKCEQNLGHDTMYWYKQDSKKFLKIMFSYNNKELIINETVPNRFSPKSPDKAHLNLHINSLELGDSAVYFCASSSDKNTEAFFGQGTRLTVV.